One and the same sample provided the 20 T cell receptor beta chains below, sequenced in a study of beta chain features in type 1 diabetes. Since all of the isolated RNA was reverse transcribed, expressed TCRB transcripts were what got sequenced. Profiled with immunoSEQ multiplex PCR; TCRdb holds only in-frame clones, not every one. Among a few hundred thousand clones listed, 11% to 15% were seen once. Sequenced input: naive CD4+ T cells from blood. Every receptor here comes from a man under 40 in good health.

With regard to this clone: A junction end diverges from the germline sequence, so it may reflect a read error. DNA of the CDR3: TGTGCCAGCAGCCCACCGGGACTAGCCGTCTTC. It specifies CASSPPGLAVF. The rearrangement uses TRBV7-8 and TRBJ2-1, with 9 bases identical to TRBD2. Germline V gives CDR1 SGHVS, CDR2 FQNEAQ. CDR3 length: 11 amino acids.

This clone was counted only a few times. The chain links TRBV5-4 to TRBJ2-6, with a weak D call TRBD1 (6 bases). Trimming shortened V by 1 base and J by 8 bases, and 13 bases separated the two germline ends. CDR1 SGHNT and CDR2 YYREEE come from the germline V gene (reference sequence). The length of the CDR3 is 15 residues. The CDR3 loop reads CASSLLQGGTNVLTF. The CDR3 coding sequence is TGTGCCAGCAGCTTGTTACAGGGTGGTACCAACGTCCTGACTTTC.

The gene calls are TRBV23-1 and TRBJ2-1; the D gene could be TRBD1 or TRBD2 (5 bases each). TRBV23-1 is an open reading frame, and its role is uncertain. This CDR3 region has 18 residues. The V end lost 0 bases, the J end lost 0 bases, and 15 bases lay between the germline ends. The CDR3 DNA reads TGCGCCAGCAGTCAATCGGGACCGCTGCGGAGCTCCTACAATGAGCAGTTCTTC. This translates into CASSQSGPLRSSYNEQFF.

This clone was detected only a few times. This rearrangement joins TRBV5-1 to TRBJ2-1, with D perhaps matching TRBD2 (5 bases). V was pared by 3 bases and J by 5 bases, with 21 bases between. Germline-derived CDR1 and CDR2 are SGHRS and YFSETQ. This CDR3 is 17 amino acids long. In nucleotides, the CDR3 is TGCGCCAGCAGCTCGTTATCTACTCCTAACGGGGACAATGAGCAGTTCTTC. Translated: CASSSLSTPNGDNEQFF.

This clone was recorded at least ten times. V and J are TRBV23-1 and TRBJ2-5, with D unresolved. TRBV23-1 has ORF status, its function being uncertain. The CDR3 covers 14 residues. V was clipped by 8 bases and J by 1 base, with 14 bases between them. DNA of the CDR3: TGCGCCAGCGCCCTATTCGCGGCCCAAGAGACCCAGTACTTC. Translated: CASALFAAQETQYF.

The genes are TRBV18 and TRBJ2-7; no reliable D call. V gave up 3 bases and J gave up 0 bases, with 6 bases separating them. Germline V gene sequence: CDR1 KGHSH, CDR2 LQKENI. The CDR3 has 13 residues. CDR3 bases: TGTGCCAGCTCACCGTCTAACTCCTACGAGCAGTACGTC. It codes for CASSPSNSYEQYV.

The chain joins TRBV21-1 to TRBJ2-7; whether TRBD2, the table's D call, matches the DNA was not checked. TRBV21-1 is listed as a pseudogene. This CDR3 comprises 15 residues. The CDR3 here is CASSKRVAGGYEQYV. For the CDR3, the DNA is TGTGCCAGCAGCAAACGGGTAGCGGGAGGTTATGAGCAGTACGTC.

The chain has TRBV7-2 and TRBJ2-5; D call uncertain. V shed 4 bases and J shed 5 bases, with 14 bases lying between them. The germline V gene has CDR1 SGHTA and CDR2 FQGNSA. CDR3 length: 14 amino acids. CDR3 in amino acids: CASSYLGLIETQYF. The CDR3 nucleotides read TGTGCCAGCAGCTACCTCGGGTTGATTGAGACCCAGTACTTC.

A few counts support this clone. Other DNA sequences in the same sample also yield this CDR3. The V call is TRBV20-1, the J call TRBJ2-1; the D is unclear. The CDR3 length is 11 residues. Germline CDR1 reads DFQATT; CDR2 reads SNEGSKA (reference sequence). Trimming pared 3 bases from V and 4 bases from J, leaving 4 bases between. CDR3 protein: CSASAYNEQFF. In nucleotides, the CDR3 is TGCAGTGCTAGCGCATACAATGAGCAGTTCTTC.

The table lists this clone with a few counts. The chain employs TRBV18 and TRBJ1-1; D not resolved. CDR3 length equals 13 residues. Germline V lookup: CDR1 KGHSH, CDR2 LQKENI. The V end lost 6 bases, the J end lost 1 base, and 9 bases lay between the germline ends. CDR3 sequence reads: CASSLNPNTEAFF. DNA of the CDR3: TGTGCCAGCTCCCTCAATCCGAACACTGAAGCTTTCTTT.

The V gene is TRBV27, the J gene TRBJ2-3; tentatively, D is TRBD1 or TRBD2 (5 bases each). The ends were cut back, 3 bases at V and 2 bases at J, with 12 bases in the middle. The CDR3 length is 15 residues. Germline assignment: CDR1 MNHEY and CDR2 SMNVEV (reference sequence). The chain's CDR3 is CASSFMGENTDTQYF. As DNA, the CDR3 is TGTGCCAGCAGTTTTATGGGGGAAAACACAGATACGCAGTATTTT.

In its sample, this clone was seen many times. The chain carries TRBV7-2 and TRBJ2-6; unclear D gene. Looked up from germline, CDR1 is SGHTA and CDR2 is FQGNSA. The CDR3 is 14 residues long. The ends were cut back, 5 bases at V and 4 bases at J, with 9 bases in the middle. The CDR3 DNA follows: TGTGCCAGCAGCATATACACCGGGGCCAACGTCCTGACTTTC. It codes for CASSIYTGANVLTF.

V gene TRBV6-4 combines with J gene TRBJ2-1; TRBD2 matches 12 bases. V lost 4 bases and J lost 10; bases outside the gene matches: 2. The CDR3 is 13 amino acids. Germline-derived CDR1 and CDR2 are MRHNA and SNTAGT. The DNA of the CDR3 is TGTGCCAGCAGTGGTGGGACTAGCGGGGAGCAGTTCTTC. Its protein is CASSGGTSGEQFF.

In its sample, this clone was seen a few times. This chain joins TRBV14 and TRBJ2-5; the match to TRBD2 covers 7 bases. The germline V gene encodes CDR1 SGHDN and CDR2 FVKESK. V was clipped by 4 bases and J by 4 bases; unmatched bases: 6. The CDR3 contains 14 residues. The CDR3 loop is CASSPWTRGETQYF. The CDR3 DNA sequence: TGTGCCAGCAGCCCCTGGACTAGGGGAGAGACCCAGTACTTC.

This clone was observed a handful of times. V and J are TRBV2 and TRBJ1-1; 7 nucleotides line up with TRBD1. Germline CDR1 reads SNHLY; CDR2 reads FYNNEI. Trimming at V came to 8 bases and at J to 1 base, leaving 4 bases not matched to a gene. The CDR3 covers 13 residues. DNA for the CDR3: TGTGCCAGCGGGGGACAGCCGAACACTGAAGCTTTCTTT. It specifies CASGGQPNTEAFF.

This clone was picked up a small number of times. CDR3 bases: TGTGCCAGCAGCGCCGGAGCGAACACCGGGGAGCTGTTTTTT. The encoded protein is CASSAGANTGELFF. V is TRBV7-3 and J is TRBJ2-2, with D hard to call. V was cut by 5 bases and J by 0 bases, with 7 bases left in between. Germline V gene data show CDR1 as SGHTA and CDR2 as FQGTGA. The CDR3 is 14 residues long.

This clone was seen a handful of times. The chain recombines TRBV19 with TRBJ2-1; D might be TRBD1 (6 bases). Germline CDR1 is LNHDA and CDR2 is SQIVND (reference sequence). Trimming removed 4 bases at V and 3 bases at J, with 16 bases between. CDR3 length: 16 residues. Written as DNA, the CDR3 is TGTGCCAGTAGTAGAGAAACCAGGGGACGCTACAATGAGCAGTTCTTC. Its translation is CASSRETRGRYNEQFF.

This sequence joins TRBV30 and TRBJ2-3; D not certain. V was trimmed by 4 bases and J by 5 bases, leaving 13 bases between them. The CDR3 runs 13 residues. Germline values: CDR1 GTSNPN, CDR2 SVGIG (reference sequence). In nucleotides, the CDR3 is TGTGCCTGGACCAAAGTTCACAGAGATACGCAGTATTTT. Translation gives CAWTKVHRDTQYF.

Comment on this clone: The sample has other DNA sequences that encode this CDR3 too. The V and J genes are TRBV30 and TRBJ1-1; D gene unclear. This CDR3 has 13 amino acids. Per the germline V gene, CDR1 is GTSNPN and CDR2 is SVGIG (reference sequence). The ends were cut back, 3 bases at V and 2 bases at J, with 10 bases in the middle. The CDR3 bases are TGTGCCTGGAGCCGTCTGCGAAACACTGAAGCTTTCTTT. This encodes CAWSRLRNTEAFF. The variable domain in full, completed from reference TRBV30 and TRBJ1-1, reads SQTIHQWPATLVQPVGSPLSLECTVEGTSNPNLYWYRQAAGRGLQLLFYSVGIGQISSEVPQNLSASRPQDRQFILSSKKLLLSDSGFYLCAWSRLRNTEAFFGQGTRLTVV.

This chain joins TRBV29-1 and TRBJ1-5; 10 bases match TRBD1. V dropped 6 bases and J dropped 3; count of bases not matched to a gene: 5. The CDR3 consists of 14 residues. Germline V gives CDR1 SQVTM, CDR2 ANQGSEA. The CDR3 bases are TGCAGCGTCGGACAGGGGGGGAACAATCAGCCCCAGCATTTT. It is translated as CSVGQGGNNQPQHF.